These 24 T cell receptor beta chains share one sample of origin, sequenced in a study of Ad26.COV2.S vaccination and SARS-CoV-2 variants. As to treatment: over 15 received Ad26.COV2.S at low or high dose, single or two shots; about 5 received placebo; per-sample allocation not given. At day 63 after the first vaccine or placebo injection, samples were drawn. Sequencing was performed with immunoSEQ multiplex PCR; in TCRdb, only in-frame clones are kept and a portion is missing. The table shows about 460,000 clones, with about 89% occurring only once. The specimen comprised peripheral blood, sampled in a trial of Ad26.COV2.S vaccine versus placebo. The receptors here all came from a person between 18 and 65 years old who received the Ad26.COV2.S COVID-19 vaccine or a placebo.

The V and J genes are TRBV4-1 and TRBJ2-3; no firm D call. Germline-derived CDR1 and CDR2 are MGHRA and YSYEKL. CDR3 length: 11 residues. The germline V and J ends were trimmed by 5 bases and 8 bases, with 8 bases remaining between them. The CDR3 region is CASSFRGTQYF. For the CDR3, the DNA is TGCGCCAGCAGCTTCCGAGGTACGCAGTATTTT.

V is TRBV6-5 and J is TRBJ2-3; TRBD1 matches at 9 bases. CDR1 and CDR2 from the germline V gene are MNHEY and SVGAGI. The J segment lost 4 bases and the V segment lost 5 bases, leaving 7 bases of the junction unmatched. There are 15 residues in the CDR3. CDR3 protein: CASSLTQGAADTQYF. CDR3 DNA sequence: TGTGCCAGCAGTCTCACACAGGGGGCCGCAGATACGCAGTATTTT.

This rearrangement joins TRBV21-1 to TRBJ2-1; the table's D call, TRBD1, has no DNA check behind it. TRBV21-1 is a pseudogene. This CDR3 comprises 15 residues. CDR3 coding DNA: TGTGCCAGCAGCACTCGGGACAGGGGGCCCTGTGAGCAGTTCTTC. Protein: CASSTRDRGPCEQFF.

The chain combines TRBV7-2 with TRBJ2-3, with D perhaps matching TRBD1 or TRBD2 (5 bases each). V lost 4 bases to trimming and J lost 3 bases, with 11 bases between them. The germline gives CDR1 SGHTA, CDR2 FQGNSA. There are 14 residues in the CDR3. Here the CDR3 reads CASSSGTLTDTQYF. The CDR3 region has the DNA TGTGCCAGCAGCTCCGGGACCCTAACAGATACGCAGTATTTT.

The rearrangement joins TRBV6-5 to TRBJ1-5, with no clear D. V was clipped by 3 bases and J by 9 bases, with 12 bases between them. CDR1 is MNHEY, CDR2 SVGAGI, per germline. This CDR3 comprises 13 residues. The CDR3 bases are TGTGCCAGCAGTTATCTGAATCGTGGGCCCCAGCATTTT. Translated, it gives CASSYLNRGPQHF.

J is TRBJ2-2 and V is TRBV4-1; 10 bases align to TRBD2. Trimming removed 9 bases from V and 2 bases from J; junction bases left unmatched: 3. The CDR3 contains 14 residues. Germline loops: CDR1 MGHRA, CDR2 YSYEKL. CDR3 nucleotide sequence: TGCGCCAGGAGCGGGGGGGTAAACACCGGGGAGCTGTTTTTT. Protein sequence: CARSGGVNTGELFF.

The chain recombines TRBV6-5 with TRBJ2-1, with D perhaps TRBD2 (5 bases). Trimming removed 6 bases at V and 0 bases at J, with 9 bases between. CDR3 length: 14 amino acids. The V gene's germline CDR1 is MNHEY and CDR2 SVGAGI. The CDR3 region has the DNA TGTGCCAGCAGGCGGGTCCCCTCCTACAATGAGCAGTTCTTC. Protein sequence: CASRRVPSYNEQFF.

The chain has TRBV7-9 and TRBJ2-7, with D tentatively TRBD2 (7 bases). The V gene lost 2 bases and the J gene lost 4 bases, with 18 bases spanning the gap. Germline CDR1 and CDR2: SEHNR and FQNEAQ (reference sequence). The CDR3 runs 16 residues. The DNA for the CDR3 is TGTGCCAGCAGCTTAATCTTCAGCGGGACAAGTTACGAGCAGTACTTC. Its protein product is CASSLIFSGTSYEQYF.

V usage is TRBV7-9 and J usage is TRBJ1-2; 8 nucleotides line up with TRBD1. V dropped 5 bases and J dropped 2; count of bases not matched to a gene: 7. The CDR3 is 15 amino acids. CDR1 and CDR2 (germline): SEHNR, FQNEAQ (reference sequence). The CDR3 reads CASSLLGTGNYGYTF. CDR3 in DNA: TGTGCCAGCAGCCTACTCGGGACAGGAAACTATGGCTACACCTTC.

The rearrangement links TRBV3-1 (or the pseudogene TRBV3-2) to TRBJ1-5; 12 nucleotides match TRBD1. The CDR3 runs to 16 residues. Germline V CDR1 and CDR2: LGHDT, YNNKEL (reference sequence). V lost 6 bases and J lost 2; bases outside the gene matches: 5. CDR3 DNA sequence: TGTGCCAGCAGACCGGGACAGGGGGCCGGCAATCAGCCCCAGCATTTT. Its translation is CASRPGQGAGNQPQHF.

The gene calls are TRBV5-1 and TRBJ1-5, with D uncertain. Trimming removed 0 bases at V and 6 bases at J, with 10 bases between. This CDR3 spans 14 amino acids. CDR1 is SGHRS and CDR2 is YFSETQ in the germline V gene. The CDR3 reads CASSLESGSQPQHF. CDR3 DNA sequence: TGCGCCAGCAGCTTGGAATCGGGCTCTCAGCCCCAGCATTTT.

This chain connects TRBV15 to TRBJ2-7, with TRBD1 identical over 8 bases. V lost 6 bases, J lost 6 bases, and 10 bases stayed unmatched. This CDR3 is 14 amino acids long. CDR1 is LNHNV, CDR2 YYDKDF, per germline (reference sequence). In DNA, the CDR3 is TGTGCCACCAGTGGCGGAGGACAGGGACGCGAGCAGTACTTC. It encodes CATSGGGQGREQYF. The full variable domain, rest sourced from reference TRBV15 and TRBJ2-7, is DAMVIQNPRYQVTQFGKPVTLSCSQTLNHNVMYWYQQKSSQAPKLLFHYYDKDFNNEADTPDNFQSRRPNTSFCFLDIRSPGLGDTAMYLCATSGGGQGREQYFGPGTRLTVT.

The table lists this clone with a count of one. The chain couples TRBV6-2 or TRBV6-3 to TRBJ1-2; no clear D. Germline loops: CDR1 MNHEY, CDR2 SVGEGT. Trimming removed 2 bases from V and 4 bases from J, with 8 bases in between. The CDR3 has 13 residues. CDR3 nucleotides: TGTGCCAGCAGTTACCCGACATCCTATGGCTACACCTTC. Protein: CASSYPTSYGYTF.

The rearrangement joins TRBV27 to TRBJ1-6; 7 nucleotides align to TRBD1. V lost 4 bases and J lost 7; bases outside the gene matches: 4. Per the germline V gene, CDR1 is MNHEY and CDR2 is SMNVEV (reference sequence). This CDR3 contains 14 residues. The CDR3 DNA follows: TGTGCCAGCAGTTGGGGACAGCTAAATTCACCCCTCCACTTT. Residues: CASSWGQLNSPLHF.

This CDR3 is CASSTDRGTEAFF. The CDR3 DNA sequence: TGTGCCAGCAGTACGGACAGGGGGACTGAAGCTTTCTTT. J is TRBJ1-1 and V is TRBV6-4; 10 nucleotides match TRBD1. The V gene end was trimmed by 5 bases and the J gene end by 5 bases; junction bases not matched to a gene: 2. The CDR3 length is 13 residues. The germline V gene encodes CDR1 MRHNA and CDR2 SNTAGT.

This chain joins TRBV28 and TRBJ1-3; 9 bases line up with TRBD1. Germline V gene lookup returns CDR1 MDHEN and CDR2 SYDVKM. The J segment lost 2 bases and the V segment lost 6 bases, leaving 5 bases of the junction unmatched. This CDR3 is 15 amino acids long. The DNA of the CDR3 is TGTGCCAGCAGGCGCACAGGGGGCGCTGGAAACACCATATATTTT. The encoded protein is CASRRTGGAGNTIYF.

The chain joins TRBV4-1 to TRBJ2-1; 9 nucleotides match TRBD2. V dropped 3 bases and J dropped 7; count of bases not matched to a gene: 13. From germline, CDR1 is MGHRA and CDR2 YSYEKL. The CDR3 spans 17 residues. The chain's CDR3 is CASSHLNAGGLLNEQFF. The CDR3 DNA is TGCGCCAGCAGCCACTTGAACGCGGGGGGGCTTCTGAATGAGCAGTTCTTC.

V usage is TRBV4-3 and J usage is TRBJ1-6; unclear D gene. Germline V CDR1 and CDR2: LGHNA, YSLEER. The CDR3 covers 15 residues. V lost 4 bases and J lost 9, with 16 bases in between. The DNA for the CDR3 is TGCGCCAGCAGCCTAGAGGACGGTTCGCGTTCACCCCTCCACTTT. Amino acid sequence: CASSLEDGSRSPLHF.

The chain is built from TRBV2 and TRBJ2-1; D uncertain. Germline CDR1 and CDR2: SNHLY and FYNNEI. V lost 10 bases and J lost 7, with 14 bases in between. The CDR3 extends over 12 amino acids. The CDR3, as DNA: TGTGCCACCCAAGGGTGGGTTAATGAGCAGTTCTTC. Translated, it gives CATQGWVNEQFF.

This clone was seen more than once but under ten times. The chain uses TRBV6-5 and TRBJ1-2; perhaps TRBD1 as D (5 bases). Looked up from germline, CDR1 is MNHEY and CDR2 is SVGAGI. V lost 2 bases, J lost 8 bases, and 18 bases lay in between. This CDR3 contains 15 residues. This CDR3 is CASSYTGTAAGGYTF. Written as DNA, the CDR3 is TGTGCCAGCAGTTACACCGGGACCGCCGCCGGAGGCTACACCTTC.

The chain has TRBV3-1 (or the pseudogene TRBV3-2) and TRBJ1-4; D might be TRBD1 (6 bases). V was pared by 4 bases and J by 6 bases, with 18 bases between. Germline V gene lookup returns CDR1 LGHDT and CDR2 YNNKEL (reference sequence). This CDR3 has 16 residues. The CDR3 coding sequence is TGTGCCAGCAGCCCTGGACAGCGGGTAGGAGATGAAAAACTGTTTTTT. It specifies CASSPGQRVGDEKLFF.

The rearrangement joins TRBV3-1 (or the pseudogene TRBV3-2) to TRBJ1-1, with 9 bases that match TRBD1. V trimming: 4 bases; J trimming: 4 bases; junction bases outside the gene matches: 7. Germline CDR1 LGHDT, CDR2 YNNKEL (reference sequence). There are 15 residues in the CDR3. The CDR3 region has the DNA TGTGCCAGCAGCCCGGGGGACAGGGTGGCCACTGAAGCTTTCTTT. Its translation is CASSPGDRVATEAFF.

The genes are TRBV27 and TRBJ2-1; D possibly corresponds to TRBD1 (6 bases). This CDR3 is 16 amino acids long. Trimming took 6 bases from V and 0 from J, leaving 15 bases between them. The V gene's germline CDR1 is MNHEY and CDR2 SMNVEV (reference sequence). The CDR3, as DNA: TGTGCCAGCAGCACCAACCGGGACATCTCCTACAATGAGCAGTTCTTC. This gives the protein CASSTNRDISYNEQFF.

V is TRBV28 and J is TRBJ1-4; possibly TRBD1 for D (6 bases). V dropped 3 bases and J dropped 10 bases, with 15 bases sitting between them. Germline assignment: CDR1 MDHEN and CDR2 SYDVKM. The CDR3 is made up of 14 amino acids. Written as DNA, the CDR3 is TGTGCCAGCAGTTTTTCGTCAGGGGCGGGAAAACTGTTTTTT. This sequence encodes CASSFSSGAGKLFF. The full variable domain, rest sourced from reference TRBV28 and TRBJ1-4, is DVKVTQSSRYLVKRTGEKVFLECVQDMDHENMFWYRQDPGLGLRLIYFSYDVKMKEKGDIPEGYSVSREKKERFSLILESASTNQTSMYLCASSFSSGAGKLFFGSGTQLSVL.